The entry that follows covers one T cell receptor (beta chain) sequence. Its antigen is undetermined. No DNA is shown, since the ends of the CDR3 on it are uncertain; the CDR3 is the one TCRdb lists. Investigators reverse transcribed all isolated RNA, so they sequenced expressed TCRB transcripts. Libraries were prepared by immunoSEQ multiplex PCR; TCRdb keeps only in-frame clonotypes and omits some of them. The data show more than 150,000 clones, about 13% seen once. These data come from a study of beta chain features in type 1 diabetes. The CDR3 is 15 residues long, counting both termini. CDR1 is LNHDA and CDR2 is SQIVND in the germline V gene (reference sequence). Study-wide results and limits: A possible short-template PCR bias applies equally to patients and controls. Naive, central memory and regulatory TCRB repertoires appeared more similar among patients than healthy donors.

The sample consisted of central memory CD4+ T cells from blood. This clonotype was sampled from a woman aged 18-35 years in good health. The chain has TRBV19 and TRBJ2-6; the table's D call TRBD2 went unverified against the DNA. The CDR3 here is CASNGGTFGANVLTF.